These 4 T cell receptor beta chains were all obtained from the same sample, sequenced in a study of blood T cell repertoires in COVID-19 (dated by TCRdb to the early 2020s). Library construction relied on the immunoSEQ multiplex PCR assay. The clones in this table, taken by TCRdb from immuneACCESS, are in-frame only. Not every clone is retained; where verified, under half of the shortfall comes from an unresolved V gene, and the cause of the rest is unknown. Counted in this sample were 110,000 to 150,000 clones; about 90% of them appeared once. 1.7% of the sample is in the top ten clones. The sample taken for sequencing was peripheral blood. These receptors all come from a woman between 50 and 59 years old with acute or convalescent COVID-19.

V usage is TRBV4-1 and J usage is TRBJ2-7; a possible D gene is TRBD2 (5 bases). The germline V and J ends were trimmed by 0 bases and 7 bases, with 10 bases remaining between them. The germline gives CDR1 MGHRA, CDR2 YSYEKL. The length of the CDR3 is 13 residues. The DNA for the CDR3 is TGCGCCAGCAGCCAAGATCCCAGAGGGGAGCAGTACTTC. It encodes CASSQDPRGEQYF.

The rearrangement links TRBV18 to TRBJ1-3, with 8 positions matching TRBD1. The V gene's germline CDR1 is KGHSH and CDR2 LQKENI. This CDR3 is built from 15 residues. V lost 5 bases, J lost 1 base, and 4 bases stayed unmatched. This CDR3 is CASSGTGGSGNTIYF. The CDR3 bases are TGTGCCAGCTCAGGAACAGGGGGATCTGGAAACACCATATATTTT.

This chain connects TRBV5-1 to TRBJ1-6; D unresolved. Germline V CDR1 and CDR2: SGHRS, YFSETQ. Trimming removed 1 base at V and 10 bases at J, with 9 bases between. CDR3 length: 13 residues. The CDR3 nucleotides read TGCGCCAGCAGCTTGTTCGAAGAGTCACCCCTCCACTTT. It translates to CASSLFEESPLHF.

This chain uses TRBV13 with TRBJ2-1; 12 positions agree with TRBD2. CDR1 and CDR2 (germline): PRHDT, FYEKMQ (reference sequence). The CDR3 spans 13 residues. V was pared by 5 bases and J by 13 bases, with 6 bases of the junction left unmatched. DNA for the CDR3: TGTGCCAGCAGCCCGAGACTAGCGGGAGAACAGTTCTTC. Its translation: CASSPRLAGEQFF. Together with reference TRBV13 and TRBJ2-1, the CDR3 gives the full variable domain: AAGVIQSPRHLIKEKRETATLKCYPIPRHDTVYWYQQGPGQDPQFLISFYEKMQSDKGSIPDRFSAQQFSDYHSELNMSSLELGDSALYFCASSPRLAGEQFFGPGTRLTVL.